This paragraph covers one T cell receptor beta chain sequence. Its specificity is not known. This sample is drawn from a study of cytomegalovirus exposure and HLA in healthy donors. CDR1 and CDR2 (germline): SGHAT, FQNNGV. V lost 4 bases, J lost 0 bases, and 10 bases lay in between. CDR3 size: 15 residues. Findings of the study overall: Cytomegalovirus-associated TCR beta chains were listed, numbering 164. In an earlier analysis, productive rearrangement rates for most beta V segments clustered near 87% or 30%. Information on immune exposure was restricted to one variable (CMV serostatus).

PCR primers comprised 60 Vbeta and 13 Jbeta primers. The authors' processing: Later work found 65 million to 90 million unique TCR beta chains, with approximately 12 million shared. TCRdb keeps only in-frame clones here, not all; method: immunoSEQ multiplex PCR. V and J calls and clone size are as listed in that table; D and trimming were resolved from the DNA. Seen here are hundreds of thousands of clones, approximately 82% observed once, and the top ten hold 0.55% to 0.75%. V and J are TRBV11-2 and TRBJ1-5; weak D call: TRBD1 (6 bases). The sequence was obtained from a young man in good health and CMV-seronegative. Material for sequencing was PBMCs. CDR3 sequence (DNA): TGTGCCAGCAGCTCCGGACAGTATAGCAATCAGCCCCAGCATTTT. This codes for CASSSGQYSNQPQHF.